This T cell receptor (beta chain) appears in the sequencing data of a study of T cell repertoires in urothelial bladder cancer (dated by TCRdb to about 2019). Describing the broader study: Clinical stages of the roughly 12 resected lesions were three cT0, three cTa, three cT1 and three cT2 or greater. TCR repertoire clonality in bladder tumors was compared with TCR repertoire clonality in benign bladder inflammation. Eleven to twelve patients with bladder lesions undergoing transurethral resection were identified prospectively. About a dozen resected bladder lesions, consisting of urothelial carcinoma (UC+) and benign (UC-) specimens, were examined. What the research found in general, with its limitations: In carcinoma specimens a single T-cell clone made up as much as 17% of infiltrating lymphocytes, compared with roughly 2% in benign specimens. Urothelial carcinoma specimens had a median of 5,569 T cells, fewer than the median of 25,872 seen in benign specimens. Carcinoma specimens had a median tumor infiltrating lymphocyte percentage of around 2%, while benign specimens had a median of around 12%.

At transurethral resection, specimens of the bladder lesions were collected and then stored at -80C. DNA was isolated from bladder specimens obtained during transurethral resection. The TCR beta chain CDR3 region was sequenced with the immunoSEQ assay. In the original analysis: For each specimen, T-cell fraction, clonal dominance and maximum TCR clone frequency were calculated. Imported from immuneACCESS, the table was reduced by TCRdb to in-frame sequences with V and J called. These copies leave out some clones; in studies compared against another copy, an unresolved V gene accounts for under half, and the cause of the remainder is not known. Clonal size and the V and J genes are those of that table, whereas D and trimming came from the DNA. This sample comprises about 910 clones, around 69% of them detected only once. The top ten clonotypes cover about 21% of the sample. For this clone: What this receptor recognizes is not known. No clone much larger than this one lies a single base away; base qualities are absent.

Germline trimming: 5 bases from V, 6 bases from J; junction bases outside gene matches: 2. The CDR3 runs 13 residues from the cysteine to the phenylalanine. Kept here is only the CDR3 DNA, which spans 39 bases and is read in frame from base 1. Reading the germline V gene (reference sequence) gives CDR1 SSHAT and CDR2 FNYEAQ. The sequenced material came from tumor-infiltrating cells from bladder cancer. This sequence originates from a human donor with urothelial carcinoma. The rearranged chain carries TRBV7-7 and TRBJ2-2; 8 bases in the junction line up with TRBD1. This receptor carries the CDR3 CASSPQGAGELFF. The nucleotide sequence reads as follows: TGTGCCAGCAGCCCACAGGGGGCCGGGGAGCTGTTTTTT.